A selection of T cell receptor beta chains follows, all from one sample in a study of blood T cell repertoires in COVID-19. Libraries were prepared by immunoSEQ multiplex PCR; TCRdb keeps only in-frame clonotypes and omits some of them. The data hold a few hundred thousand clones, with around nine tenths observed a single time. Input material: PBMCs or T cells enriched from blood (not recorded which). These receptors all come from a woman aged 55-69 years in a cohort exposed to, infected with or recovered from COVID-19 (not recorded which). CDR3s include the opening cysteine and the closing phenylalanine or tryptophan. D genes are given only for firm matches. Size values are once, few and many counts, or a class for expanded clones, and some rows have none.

CDR3aa: CASSMGGVTNEQFF
CDR3nt: TGTGCCAGTAGTATGGGAGGGGTCACCAATGAGCAGTTCTTC
v_gene: TRBV19
abundance: NA
d_gene: TRBD2
j_gene: TRBJ2-1

CDR3aa: CASSMAQGSTGELFF
CDR3nt: TGTGCCAGTAGTATGGCTCAGGGTTCCACCGGGGAGCTGTTTTTT
v_gene: TRBV19
abundance: NA
d_gene: NA
j_gene: TRBJ2-2

CDR3aa: CASSWSSGASYNEQFF
CDR3nt: TGTGCCAGCAGCTGGAGTAGCGGCGCGTCCTACAATGAGCAGTTCTTC
v_gene: TRBV5-8
abundance: NA
d_gene: NA
j_gene: TRBJ2-1

CDR3aa: CASSLGGGASGHTYEQYF
CDR3nt: TGTGCCAGCAGCTTAGGGGGGGGCGCTAGCGGGCATACCTACGAGCAGTACTTC
v_gene: TRBV7-6
abundance: NA
d_gene: TRBD2
j_gene: TRBJ2-7

CDR3aa: CASAGGTGELFF
CDR3nt: TGTGCCAGTGCGGGGGGCACCGGGGAGCTGTTTTTT
v_gene: TRBV27
abundance: NA
d_gene: TRBD2
j_gene: TRBJ2-2

CDR3aa: CASSPSIQGVTEAFF
CDR3nt: TGTGCCAGCTCACCATCGATCCAGGGGGTAACTGAAGCTTTCTTT
v_gene: TRBV18
abundance: NA
d_gene: TRBD1
j_gene: TRBJ1-1

CDR3aa: CASSLDEGWGYGYTF
CDR3nt: TGCGCCAGCAGCTTGGACGAGGGTTGGGGTTATGGCTACACCTTC
v_gene: TRBV5-1
abundance: NA
d_gene: NA
j_gene: TRBJ1-2

CDR3aa: CASSFVRRAPLTNEKLFF
CDR3nt: TGTGCCAGCAGTTTCGTTCGGAGGGCCCCCCTAACTAATGAAAAACTGTTTTTT
v_gene: TRBV28
abundance: NA
d_gene: NA
j_gene: TRBJ1-4

CDR3aa: CASSEQDPNQPQHF
CDR3nt: TGTGCCAGTTCCGAACAGGATCCCAATCAGCCCCAGCATTTT
v_gene: TRBV19
abundance: NA
d_gene: NA
j_gene: TRBJ1-5

CDR3aa: CASSEAGVTEQFF
CDR3nt: TGTGCCAGCAGTGAAGCGGGAGTGACTGAGCAGTTCTTC
v_gene: TRBV25-1
abundance: NA
d_gene: TRBD2
j_gene: TRBJ2-1

CDR3aa: CAFLGAGGSYEQYF
CDR3nt: TGTGCCTTCCTTGGGGCGGGGGGTTCCTACGAGCAGTACTTC
v_gene: TRBV25-1
abundance: once
d_gene: TRBD2
j_gene: TRBJ2-7

CDR3aa: CASSIGTIYNEQFF
CDR3nt: TGTGCCAGCAGCATTGGGACTATTTACAATGAGCAGTTCTTC
v_gene: TRBV5-6
abundance: NA
d_gene: TRBD2
j_gene: TRBJ2-1

CDR3aa: CSVEDLRGKQETQYF
CDR3nt: TGCAGCGTTGAAGATCTGAGAGGGAAACAAGAGACCCAGTACTTC
v_gene: TRBV29-1
abundance: NA
d_gene: NA
j_gene: TRBJ2-5

CDR3aa: CASSDLGLRNEQFF
CDR3nt: TGTGCCAGCAGTGATCTGGGACTTCGGAATGAGCAGTTCTTC
v_gene: TRBV2
abundance: NA
d_gene: NA
j_gene: TRBJ2-1

CDR3aa: CASRSGQGYEQYF
CDR3nt: TGTGCCAGCAGATCGGGACAGGGATACGAGCAGTACTTC
v_gene: TRBV5-6
abundance: few
d_gene: TRBD1
j_gene: TRBJ2-7

CDR3aa: CASTREVTDTQYF
CDR3nt: TGTGCCAGCACGCGGGAGGTCACAGATACGCAGTATTTT
v_gene: TRBV7-2
abundance: NA
d_gene: TRBD2
j_gene: TRBJ2-3

CDR3aa: CASTYMASGGLQTQYF
CDR3nt: TGTGCCAGCACCTATATGGCCTCAGGGGGGCTGCAGACCCAGTACTTC
v_gene: TRBV7-9
abundance: NA
d_gene: NA
j_gene: TRBJ2-5

CDR3aa: CAWSVQGPRGYGYTF
CDR3nt: TGTGCCTGGAGTGTACAGGGGCCCCGGGGCTATGGCTACACCTTC
v_gene: TRBV30
abundance: once
d_gene: TRBD1
j_gene: TRBJ1-2